This T cell receptor beta chain was recorded in a study of cytomegalovirus exposure and HLA in healthy donors. CDR1 and CDR2 from the germline V gene are SEHNR and FQNEAQ (reference sequence). This CDR3 is 15 amino acids long. The trim removed 3 bases at V and 1 base at J, leaving 5 bases unmatched. The PCR contained 60 Vbeta and 13 Jbeta primers. Data came from immunoSEQ multiplex PCR; TCRdb stores just in-frame clones and leaves some out. The data hold about 170,000 clones, with over 70% observed a single time. The TCR originated in a woman between 45 and 60 years old in good health and CMV-seropositive. The chain combines TRBV7-9 with TRBJ2-5, with TRBD1 identical over 7 bases. The sequenced material came from PBMCs. CDR3 protein: CASSLDRSTQETQYF. CDR3 sequence (DNA): TGTGCCAGCAGCTTGGACAGGTCCACCCAAGAGACCCAGTACTTC.